One and the same sample provided the 18 T cell receptor beta chains below, sequenced in a study of T cell responses to AZD1222 COVID-19 vaccine. Produced via immunoSEQ multiplex PCR; TCRdb's table is partial and in-frame only. The table lists some 74,000 clones, 85% to 90% of them singletons. The sequenced sample was peripheral blood, obtained 28 days after the second AZD1222 dose. Receptor source: an adult who received the AZD1222 COVID-19 vaccine.

J is TRBJ1-2 and V is TRBV6-5; 8 bases map to TRBD1. Germline CDR1 reads MNHEY; CDR2 reads SVGAGI. This CDR3 contains 13 residues. The V segment lost 4 bases and the J segment 6 bases; nucleotides outside the gene matches: 4. The DNA of the CDR3 is TGTGCCAGCAGTTCGACAGGGGTGGATGGCTACACCTTC. This codes for CASSSTGVDGYTF.

The chain joins TRBV6-5 to TRBJ1-4, with 8 bases that match TRBD1. V was clipped by 8 bases and J by 6 bases; unmatched bases: 5. The CDR3 loop spans 13 amino acids. CDR1 is MNHEY, CDR2 SVGAGI, per germline. The CDR3 loop reads CASRDRGYEKLFF. The CDR3 DNA follows: TGTGCCAGCCGCGACAGGGGCTATGAAAAACTGTTTTTT.

The rearrangement joins TRBV6-2 or TRBV6-3 to TRBJ1-3, with D possibly TRBD1 on 6 matching bases. Germline assignment: CDR1 MNHEY and CDR2 SVGEGT. The CDR3 covers 16 residues. V was clipped by 5 bases and J by 0 bases, with 14 bases between them. This CDR3 is CASSHDRRHSGNTIYF. The CDR3 bases are TGTGCCAGCAGTCATGACAGGCGCCACTCTGGAAACACCATATATTTT.

This clone was detected only a few times. This chain connects TRBV5-1 to TRBJ2-5; D not resolved. The germline CDR1 and CDR2 sequences are SGHRS and YFSETQ. The V end lost 2 bases, the J end lost 5 bases, and 7 bases lay between the germline ends. The CDR3 spans 12 residues. The CDR3 DNA reads as TGCGCCAGCAGCTTTGGTGGGGAGACCCAGTACTTC. This sequence encodes CASSFGGETQYF.

V and J are TRBV24-1 and TRBJ1-6; no firm D call. Trimming took 12 bases from V and 0 from J, leaving 8 bases between them. This CDR3 has 13 amino acids. Germline CDR1 KGHDR, CDR2 SFDVKD. CDR3 sequence (DNA): TGTGCCTCTTTCAGCTCCTATAATTCACCCCTCCACTTT. Protein: CASFSSYNSPLHF.

The chain joins TRBV6-2 or TRBV6-3 to TRBJ1-5; D perhaps matches TRBD1 (5 bases). V shed 4 bases and J shed 3 bases, with 10 bases lying between them. CDR1 and CDR2 (germline): MNHEY, SVGEGT. The CDR3 spans 14 residues. In DNA form, the CDR3 reads TGTGCCAGCAGTTGGGGACGGGACAATCAGCCCCAGCATTTT. It encodes CASSWGRDNQPQHF.

J is TRBJ1-6 and V is TRBV6-5, with D perhaps TRBD1 (5 bases). Germline V gene lookup returns CDR1 MNHEY and CDR2 SVGAGI. The CDR3 spans 14 residues. Deletions cut 2 bases from V and 7 bases from J, with 9 bases between. CDR3 nucleotides: TGTGCCAGCAGTTACCGACAGCGGAATTCACCCCTCCACTTT. This translates into CASSYRQRNSPLHF.

This chain links TRBV9 with TRBJ1-2; D may be TRBD1 (6 bases). The CDR3 loop spans 12 amino acids. Deletions cut 3 bases from V and 5 bases from J, with 8 bases between. Looked up from germline, CDR1 is SGDLS and CDR2 is YYNGEE. The CDR3 coding sequence is TGTGCCAGCAGCGCCCAGGGGTATGGCTACACCTTC. It codes for CASSAQGYGYTF.

The V gene is TRBV28, the J gene TRBJ1-1, with TRBD1 as a possible D gene (5 bases). Trimming shortened V by 3 bases and J by 0 bases, and 11 bases separated the two germline ends. Germline-derived CDR1 and CDR2 are MDHEN and SYDVKM. The CDR3 spans 15 residues. The CDR3 DNA reads TGTGCCAGCAGTTTTCCCTGGGGGATGAACACTGAAGCTTTCTTT. Protein sequence: CASSFPWGMNTEAFF.

The chain is built from TRBV10-2 and TRBJ2-5; D not certain. From germline, CDR1 is WSHSY and CDR2 SAAADI. Trimming removed 4 bases from V and 5 bases from J, with 5 bases in between. The length of the CDR3 is 11 residues. DNA for the CDR3: TGCGCCAGCAGTGGATCCGAGACCCAGTACTTC. Its protein product is CASSGSETQYF.

This chain uses TRBV7-9 with TRBJ1-5, with TRBD1 as a possible D gene (5 bases). Germline V gives CDR1 SEHNR, CDR2 FQNEAQ (reference sequence). The CDR3 totals 14 residues. Between the trimmed V and J ends, which lost 5 bases and 0 bases, there was a span of 8 bases. For the CDR3, the DNA is TGTGCCAGCAGCCCTGGGACTAGCAATCAGCCCCAGCATTTT. Translation: CASSPGTSNQPQHF.

The gene calls are TRBV27 and TRBJ2-2; D remains unclear. CDR1 is MNHEY, CDR2 SMNVEV, per germline (reference sequence). With 1 base removed from V and 0 bases from J, the gap between germline ends came to 12 bases. This CDR3 spans 17 amino acids. CDR3: CASSLWYLFSNTGELFF. The CDR3 bases are TGTGCCAGCAGTTTATGGTACCTTTTCTCGAACACCGGGGAGCTGTTTTTT.

The chain employs TRBV9 and TRBJ1-4; 9 positions agree with TRBD1. CDR1 SGDLS and CDR2 YYNGEE come from the germline V gene. This CDR3 contains 15 residues. The trim removed 4 bases at V and 6 bases at J, leaving 7 bases unmatched. This chain's CDR3 is CASSPRQGVDEKLFF. CDR3 bases: TGTGCCAGCAGCCCCCGACAGGGGGTTGATGAAAAACTGTTTTTT.

The chain links TRBV9 to TRBJ1-6; TRBD1 matches at 7 bases. Unmatched junction bases numbered 5, after V lost 0 bases and J lost 8 bases. Germline-derived CDR1 and CDR2 are SGDLS and YYNGEE. The CDR3 has 15 residues. CDR3: CASSVAAGTDSPLHF. CDR3 DNA sequence: TGTGCCAGCAGCGTAGCTGCAGGGACAGATTCACCCCTCCACTTT.

V is TRBV28 and J is TRBJ1-2; a possible D gene is TRBD1 (5 bases). From germline, CDR1 is MDHEN and CDR2 SYDVKM. The CDR3 contains 13 residues. Trimming removed 6 bases at V and 2 bases at J, with 10 bases between. The CDR3 sequence is CASSPGRNYGYTF. The CDR3 region has the DNA TGTGCCAGCAGCCCGGGACGGAACTATGGCTACACCTTC.

V gene TRBV3-1 (or the pseudogene TRBV3-2) combines with J gene TRBJ2-7; D gene unclear. V lost 6 bases to trimming and J lost 7 bases, with 10 bases between them. CDR3 length: 11 amino acids. The germline gives CDR1 LGHDT, CDR2 YNNKEL (reference sequence). Here the CDR3 reads CASRKGWEQYF. For the CDR3, the DNA is TGTGCCAGCAGGAAGGGTTGGGAGCAGTACTTC.

This chain uses TRBV5-1 with TRBJ2-5, with TRBD1 matching 7 bases. The V gene end was trimmed by 4 bases and the J gene end by 4 bases; junction bases not matched to a gene: 4. CDR1 and CDR2 from the germline V gene are SGHRS and YFSETQ. The CDR3 is 13 amino acids. CDR3 DNA sequence: TGCGCCAGCAGCCGCCGACAGGGAGAGACCCAGTACTTC. Translation: CASSRRQGETQYF.

This clone was seen only once. The rearrangement uses TRBV6-5 and TRBJ1-6, with D unclear. Germline V gene lookup returns CDR1 MNHEY and CDR2 SVGAGI. The V and J ends lost 7 bases and 13 bases respectively, with 14 bases between them. CDR3 length equals 12 residues. The CDR3 spells CASKPQTSPLHF. The CDR3 DNA sequence: TGTGCCAGCAAACCCCAGACATCCCCCCTCCACTTT.